These 7 T cell receptor beta chains were sequenced from one sample in a study of cytomegalovirus exposure and HLA in healthy donors. PCR primers comprised 60 Vbeta and 13 Jbeta primers. Clones were sequenced by immunoSEQ multiplex PCR, and TCRdb holds only the in-frame ones, with some missing. The sample carries under 200,000 clones, approximately 72% recorded once. Sample: PBMCs. These TCRs come from a man between 45 and 60 years old in good health and CMV-seronegative.

V usage is TRBV7-8 and J usage is TRBJ1-5; D gene uncertain. Germline V gives CDR1 SGHVS, CDR2 FQNEAQ. CDR3 length: 16 residues. The germline V and J ends were trimmed by 0 bases and 0 bases, with 9 bases remaining between them. Here the CDR3 reads CASSLAGGFSNQPQHF. In DNA form, the CDR3 reads TGTGCCAGCAGCTTAGCGGGAGGATTTAGCAATCAGCCCCAGCATTTT.

This chain connects TRBV7-2 to TRBJ2-2, with TRBD1 matching 11 bases. J lost 7 bases, V lost 5 bases, and 6 bases had no gene match. Germline V gene sequence: CDR1 SGHTA, CDR2 FQGNSA. The CDR3 consists of 15 residues. CDR3 sequence: CASSPRDRGIGELFF. The CDR3 bases are TGTGCCAGCAGCCCGCGGGACAGGGGGATCGGGGAGCTGTTTTTT.

V and J are TRBV19 and TRBJ1-2; perhaps TRBD1 as D (5 bases). The CDR3 sequence is 17 residues long. The ends were cut back, 3 bases at V and 3 bases at J, with 20 bases in the middle. From germline, CDR1 is LNHDA and CDR2 SQIVND (reference sequence). CDR3 amino acids: CASSMAPREIAYYGYTF. In DNA form, the CDR3 reads TGTGCCAGTAGTATGGCTCCCAGGGAAATCGCCTACTATGGCTACACCTTC. The full variable domain, in which reference TRBV19 and TRBJ1-2 provide the parts outside the CDR3, is DGGITQSPKYLFRKEGQNVTLSCEQNLNHDAMYWYRQDPGQGLRLIYYSQIVNDFQKGDIAEGYSVSREKKESFPLTVTSAQKNPTAFYLCASSMAPREIAYYGYTFGSGTRLTVV.

The table lists this clone with a few counts. This chain joins TRBV5-1 and TRBJ2-2; D is undetermined. The ends were cut back, 0 bases at V and 7 bases at J, with 13 bases in the middle. CDR1 and CDR2 (germline): SGHRS, YFSETQ. CDR3 length equals 15 residues. The CDR3 DNA sequence: TGCGCCAGCAGCTTGGCCACCTACAGTCTCGGGGAGCTGTTTTTT. Its protein is CASSLATYSLGELFF.

The rearrangement uses TRBV11-2 and TRBJ1-3; D possibly corresponds to TRBD1 (5 bases). The V gene lost 1 base and the J gene lost 2 bases, with 9 bases spanning the gap. CDR3 length equals 15 residues. The germline V gene encodes CDR1 SGHAT and CDR2 FQNNGV. The CDR3 DNA reads TGTGCCAGCAGCTTAGGGGGGGGTACTGGAAACACCATATATTTT. It is translated as CASSLGGGTGNTIYF.

The chain employs TRBV6-5 and TRBJ2-3; D possibly corresponds to TRBD2 (6 bases). The CDR3 spans 16 residues. Trimming shortened V by 2 bases and J by 2 bases, and 14 bases separated the two germline ends. Per the germline V gene, CDR1 is MNHEY and CDR2 is SVGAGI. The chain's CDR3 is CASSYRDLITTDTQYF. The CDR3 nucleotides are TGTGCCAGCAGTTACCGGGACTTGATTACCACAGATACGCAGTATTTT.

This chain uses TRBV27 with TRBJ2-7; D perhaps matches TRBD1 (5 bases). The CDR3 length is 13 residues. Trimming took 2 bases from V and 7 from J, leaving 12 bases between them. Germline CDR1 and CDR2: MNHEY and SMNVEV (reference sequence). Here the CDR3 reads CASSLRAGLEQYF. The CDR3 nucleotides are TGTGCCAGCAGTTTAAGGGCAGGGCTGGAGCAGTACTTC.